The 9 T cell receptor beta chains reported below all come from one sample, sequenced in a study of blood T cell repertoires in COVID-19 (dated by TCRdb to the early 2020s). Libraries came from the immunoSEQ multiplex PCR assay. Here the immuneACCESS table is served through TCRdb, limited to in-frame sequences with V and J called. Missing clones are a known gap in these copies; in checked studies unresolved V genes cover under half, and the rest lacks a known reason. In this sample the table shows 150,000 to 200,000 clones, approximately 88% of which occur a single time. The ten largest make up around 13% of the sample. Sequenced: PBMCs or T cells enriched from blood (not recorded which). These receptors were obtained from a woman in her sixties who had recovered from COVID-19.

The V gene is TRBV7-3, the J gene TRBJ1-6; 7 positions agree with TRBD1. This CDR3 contains 15 residues. Germline values: CDR1 SGHTA, CDR2 FQGTGA. V shed 5 bases and J 9 bases; nucleotides not matched to a gene: 10. The CDR3 is CASSPSTGRGSPLHF. In DNA, the CDR3 is TGTGCCAGCAGCCCGTCGACAGGGAGAGGTTCACCCCTCCACTTT.

The CDR3: CASSLRLAGGPGDTQYF. CDR3 DNA: TGCGCCAGCAGCTTGAGACTAGCGGGAGGGCCAGGGGATACGCAGTATTTT. The chain has TRBV5-1 and TRBJ2-3, with 14 positions matching TRBD2. Germline-derived CDR1 and CDR2 are SGHRS and YFSETQ. V gave up 1 base and J gave up 6 bases; unmatched junction bases: 7. The CDR3 has 17 residues.

The rearrangement joins TRBV5-5 to TRBJ2-1, with a tentative D call TRBD2 (6 bases). V was clipped by 4 bases and J by 0 bases, with 8 bases between them. The CDR3 is 14 residues long. The V gene's germline CDR1 is SGHKS and CDR2 YYEKEE (reference sequence). CDR3 sequence (DNA): TGTGCCAGCAGCCTCGGGAGCTCCTACAATGAGCAGTTCTTC. Its protein product is CASSLGSSYNEQFF.

In this sample, this clone turned up a few times. The chain links TRBV7-8 to TRBJ1-1, with D perhaps matching TRBD1 (6 bases). V was clipped by 5 bases and J by 3 bases, with 10 bases between them. Germline CDR1 is SGHVS and CDR2 is FQNEAQ. This CDR3 is built from 13 residues. Here the CDR3 DNA reads TGTGCCAGCAGCCAGGACAGTTACACTGAAGCTTTCTTT. It specifies CASSQDSYTEAFF.

The chain uses TRBV19 and TRBJ1-1, with a possible D match to TRBD1 (6 bases). Trimming stripped 6 bases from V and 5 bases from J, with 13 bases between. Germline CDR1 and CDR2: LNHDA and SQIVND (reference sequence). The CDR3 is 13 amino acids. This CDR3 is CASRAPQGTEAFF. The CDR3 DNA follows: TGTGCCAGTAGAGCACCCCAGGGGACTGAAGCTTTCTTT.

V is TRBV3-1 (or the pseudogene TRBV3-2) and J is TRBJ2-3; D is possibly TRBD2 (5 bases). The germline CDR1 and CDR2 sequences are LGHDT and YNNKEL (reference sequence). The CDR3 runs 14 residues. The ends were cut back, 4 bases at V and 2 bases at J, with 10 bases in the middle. The CDR3 DNA sequence: TGTGCCAGCAGCCCCGAGACTAACACAGATACGCAGTATTTT. It specifies CASSPETNTDTQYF.

The gene calls are TRBV9 and TRBJ2-7; no clear D gene. V lost 0 bases and J 5 bases, leaving 9 bases between the germline ends. The germline V gene encodes CDR1 SGDLS and CDR2 YYNGEE. The CDR3 covers 13 residues. CDR3 loop: CASSVAPRNEQYF. The CDR3 DNA follows: TGTGCCAGCAGCGTAGCGCCGCGGAACGAGCAGTACTTC.

The V gene is TRBV5-1, the J gene TRBJ1-1; D not certain. Germline assignment: CDR1 SGHRS and CDR2 YFSETQ. Trimming cost V 1 base and J 0 bases, with 13 bases left between them. CDR3 size: 16 residues. The CDR3 loop is CASSLIGLGVNTEAFF. Written as DNA, the CDR3 is TGCGCCAGCAGCTTGATTGGGCTCGGGGTGAACACTGAAGCTTTCTTT. Together with reference TRBV5-1 and TRBJ1-1, the CDR3 gives the full variable domain: KAGVTQTPRYLIKTRGQQVTLSCSPISGHRSVSWYQQTPGQGLQFLFEYFSETQRNKGNFPGRFSGRQFSNSRSEMNVSTLELGDSALYLCASSLIGLGVNTEAFFGQGTRLTVV.

This clone has only one observation. The rearrangement joins TRBV6-5 to TRBJ1-5, with TRBD1 matching 7 bases. Germline V gives CDR1 MNHEY, CDR2 SVGAGI. The length of the CDR3 is 15 residues. V was pared by 6 bases and J by 5 bases, with 10 bases of the junction left unmatched. CDR3 bases: TGTGCCAGCAGCCCCACAGGGGCCATTTATCAGCCCCAGCATTTT. Its protein product is CASSPTGAIYQPQHF.